Listed below are T cell receptor beta chains from one sample, sequenced in a study of blood T cell repertoires in COVID-19. Measured with immunoSEQ multiplex PCR; TCRdb has only the in-frame clones, and not every one. The table records roughly 90,000 clones, 70% to 90% of them present only once. Sequencing was performed on peripheral blood. Receptors originate from a man aged 50 to 60 with COVID-19, enrolled during active disease. The CDR3 runs from the conserved cysteine through the conserved F or W. The D gene is left open where the match is weak. The listing skips clone size in some rows; elsewhere it reads once, few, many or a size class.

clone_size	d_call	v_call	j_call	cdr3_aa	cdr3_nt
.	TRBD1	TRBV5-5	TRBJ1-4	CASRRQGGGEKLFF	TGTGCCAGCAGGCGGCAGGGGGGTGGTGAAAAACTGTTTTTT
.	TRBD1	TRBV13	TRBJ1-3	CASSFLQGPGNTIYF	TGTGCCAGCAGCTTCCTACAGGGGCCGGGAAACACCATATATTTT
.	.	TRBV10-3	TRBJ1-2	CAISPEVGRANYGYTF	TGTGCCATCAGTCCAGAGGTAGGGAGAGCTAACTATGGCTACACCTTC
.	TRBD2	TRBV5-6	TRBJ2-7	CASSPGGLAEQYF	TGTGCCAGCAGCCCCGGAGGCCTAGCGGAACAGTACTTC
.	.	TRBV9	TRBJ2-7	CASSVAGGATDYEQYF	TGTGCCAGCAGCGTAGCTGGGGGGGCGACTGACTACGAGCAGTACTTC
.	.	TRBV5-1	TRBJ2-5	CASSYGQGVGETQYF	TGCGCCAGCAGCTATGGTCAGGGTGTAGGAGAGACCCAGTACTTC
.	TRBD1	TRBV9	TRBJ1-2	CASSAGQGAGGYTF	TGTGCCAGCAGCGCGGGACAGGGGGCGGGTGGCTACACCTTC
.	TRBD1	TRBV4-3	TRBJ1-2	CASSQDGTGAFYGYTF	TGCGCCAGCAGCCAAGACGGGACAGGGGCCTTCTATGGCTACACCTTC
.	.	TRBV5-1	TRBJ1-1	CASSATSGQNTEAFF	TGCGCCAGCAGCGCAACTTCGGGACAGAACACTGAAGCTTTCTTT
.	.	TRBV2	TRBJ1-3	CASSDIGVIYF	TGTGCCAGCAGTGATATAGGAGTAATATATTTT
.	.	TRBV6-5	TRBJ1-2	CASSSQTGKRLGYTF	TGTGCCAGCAGTTCTCAAACAGGGAAACGGCTTGGCTACACCTTC
.	TRBD1	TRBV9	TRBJ1-2	CASSETGGHGYTF	TGTGCCAGCAGCGAGACAGGGGGCCATGGCTACACCTTC
.	.	TRBV27	TRBJ2-5	CASSSLAEGIQETQYF	TGTGCCAGCAGTTCGCTTGCGGAGGGTATCCAAGAGACCCAGTACTTC
.	TRBD2	TRBV2	TRBJ2-3	CASSEWAGGQVTDTQYF	TGTGCCAGCAGTGAATGGGCGGGGGGCCAAGTCACAGATACGCAGTATTTT
.	.	TRBV28	TRBJ1-5	CASTSAAEAQHF	TGTGCCAGCACCTCAGCGGCGGAGGCCCAGCATTTT
.	TRBD1	TRBV7-3	TRBJ1-4	CASSPSSGTGSEKLFF	TGTGCCAGCAGCCCAAGTTCCGGGACAGGCAGTGAAAAACTGTTTTTT
.	.	TRBV9	TRBJ1-1	CATARSMNTEAFF	TGTGCCACCGCCCGGTCTATGAACACTGAAGCTTTCTTT
.	.	TRBV25-1	TRBJ1-4	CASRSLGLGEKLFF	TGTGCCAGCAGGTCATTGGGACTGGGAGAAAAACTGTTTTTT
once	.	TRBV10-3	TRBJ1-3	CATRGSGNTIYF	TGTGCCACCCGGGGCTCTGGAAACACCATATATTTT
.	.	TRBV29-1	TRBJ1-1	CSVGTPNTEAFF	TGCAGCGTTGGGACACCGAACACTGAAGCTTTCTTT
.	.	TRBV19	TRBJ1-2	CASSIGGTQYGYTF	TGTGCCAGTAGTATAGGAGGGACACAATATGGCTACACCTTC
.	.	TRBV19	TRBJ1-2	CASSIEQGGGYTF	TGTGCCAGTAGTATAGAGCAGGGAGGCGGCTACACCTTC
.	TRBD2	TRBV6-2/TRBV6-3	TRBJ2-3	CASSRTWTSGSPPAQYF	TGTGCCAGCAGCCGTACCTGGACTAGCGGGTCCCCCCCTGCGCAGTATTTT
.	TRBD1	TRBV5-1	TRBJ2-7	CASGQGQGAYEQYF	TGCGCCAGTGGACAAGGACAGGGGGCTTACGAGCAGTACTTC
once	.	TRBV9	TRBJ1-5	CASSVWAAGDSNQPQHF	TGTGCCAGCAGCGTATGGGCCGCAGGCGATAGCAATCAGCCCCAGCATTTT
few	.	TRBV19	TRBJ1-1	CASSIGGGRGVNTEAFF	TGTGCCAGTAGTATAGGTGGGGGCCGAGGGGTGAACACTGAAGCTTTCTTT
.	TRBD1	TRBV10-3	TRBJ2-5	CAISAGQGSGTQYF	TGTGCCATCAGTGCAGGACAGGGTTCTGGGACCCAGTACTTC
.	.	TRBV25-1	TRBJ1-4	CASSEGGRGLNEKLFF	TGTGCCAGCAGTGAAGGAGGCAGGGGATTAAATGAAAAACTGTTTTTT
.	TRBD1	TRBV5-1	TRBJ1-3	CASSLDVTGTGNTIYF	TGCGCCAGCAGCTTGGATGTGACAGGGACTGGAAACACCATATATTTT
.	.	TRBV6-4	TRBJ2-2	CASSDLATGELFF	TGTGCCAGCAGTGACCTAGCCACCGGGGAGCTGTTTTTT
.	TRBD1	TRBV6-1	TRBJ2-2	CASSDQGAQAGELFF	TGTGCCAGCAGTGATCAGGGGGCGCAGGCCGGGGAGCTGTTTTTT
.	.	TRBV7-2	TRBJ1-2	CASSLADFGYTF	TGTGCCAGCAGCTTAGCGGACTTTGGCTACACCTTC
.	TRBD1	TRBV6-6	TRBJ1-2	CASSLLEGAPLLHGYTF	TGTGCCAGCAGTCTACTGGAGGGGGCGCCCCTTCTGCATGGCTACACCTTC
.	TRBD2	TRBV10-3	TRBJ2-2	CAISEGLAGGPRTGELFF	TGTGCCATCAGTGAGGGTTTGGCGGGGGGGCCCCGCACCGGGGAGCTGTTTTTT
.	.	TRBV24-1	TRBJ1-2	CATSDPGQSVYGYTF	TGTGCCACCAGTGACCCGGGACAATCGGTCTATGGCTACACCTTC
once	TRBD2	TRBV30	TRBJ2-4	CAWSVIFSGVVAKNIQYF	TGTGCCTGGAGTGTAATCTTTAGCGGGGTTGTAGCCAAAAACATTCAGTACTTC